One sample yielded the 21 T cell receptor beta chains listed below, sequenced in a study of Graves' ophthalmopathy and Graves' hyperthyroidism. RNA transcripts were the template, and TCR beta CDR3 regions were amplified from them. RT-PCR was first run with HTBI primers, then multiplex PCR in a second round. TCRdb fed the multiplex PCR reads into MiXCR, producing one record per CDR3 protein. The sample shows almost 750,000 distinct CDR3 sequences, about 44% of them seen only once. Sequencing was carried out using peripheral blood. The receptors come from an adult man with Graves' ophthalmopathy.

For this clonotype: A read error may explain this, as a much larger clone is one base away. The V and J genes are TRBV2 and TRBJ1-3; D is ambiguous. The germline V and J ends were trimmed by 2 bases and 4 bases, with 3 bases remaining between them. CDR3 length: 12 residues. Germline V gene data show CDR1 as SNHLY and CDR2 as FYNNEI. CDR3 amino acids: CASSEWGNTIYF. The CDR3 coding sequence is TGTGCCAGCAGTGAATGGGGAAACACCATATATTTT. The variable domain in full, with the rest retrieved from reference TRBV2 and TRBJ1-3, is EPEVTQTPSHQVTQMGQEVILRCVPISNHLYFYWYRQILGQKVEFLVSFYNNEISEKSEIFDDQFSVERPDGSNFTLKIRSTKLEDSAMYFCASSEWGNTIYFGEGSWLTVV.

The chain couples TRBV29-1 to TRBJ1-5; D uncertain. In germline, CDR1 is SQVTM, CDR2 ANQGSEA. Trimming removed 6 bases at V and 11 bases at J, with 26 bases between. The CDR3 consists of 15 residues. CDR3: CSVQDPSEIQETQHF. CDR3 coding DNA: TGCAGCGTCCAAGACCCTAGCGAGATCCAAGAGACCCAGCATTTT.

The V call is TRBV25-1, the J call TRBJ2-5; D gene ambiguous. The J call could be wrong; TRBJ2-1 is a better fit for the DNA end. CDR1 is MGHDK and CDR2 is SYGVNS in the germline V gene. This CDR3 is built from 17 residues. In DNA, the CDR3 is TGTGCCAGCACCCTCCTGTGGAGTTCGGACGTATACAATGAGCAGTTCTTC. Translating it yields CASTLLWSSDVYNEQFF.

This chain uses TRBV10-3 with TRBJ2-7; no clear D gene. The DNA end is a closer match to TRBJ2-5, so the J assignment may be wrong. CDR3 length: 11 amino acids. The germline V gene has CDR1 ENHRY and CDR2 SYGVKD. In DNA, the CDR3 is TGTGCCAGCGCCCCGGAAGAGACCCAGTACTTC. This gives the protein CASAPEETQYF.

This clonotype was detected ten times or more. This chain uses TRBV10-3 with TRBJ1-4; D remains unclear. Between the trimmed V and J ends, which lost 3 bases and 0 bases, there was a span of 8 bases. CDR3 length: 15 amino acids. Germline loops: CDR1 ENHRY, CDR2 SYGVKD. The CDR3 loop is CAISEGVATNEKLFF. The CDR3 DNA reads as TGTGCCATCAGTGAAGGAGTTGCAACTAATGAAAAACTGTTTTTT.

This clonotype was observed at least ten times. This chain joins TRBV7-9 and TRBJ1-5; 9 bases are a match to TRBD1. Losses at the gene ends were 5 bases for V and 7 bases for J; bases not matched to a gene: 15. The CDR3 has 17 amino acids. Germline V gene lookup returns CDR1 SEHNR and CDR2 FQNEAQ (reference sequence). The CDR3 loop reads CASSLTMDRGVEQPQHF. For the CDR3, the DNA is TGTGCCAGCAGCCTAACGATGGACAGGGGAGTAGAACAGCCCCAGCATTTT.

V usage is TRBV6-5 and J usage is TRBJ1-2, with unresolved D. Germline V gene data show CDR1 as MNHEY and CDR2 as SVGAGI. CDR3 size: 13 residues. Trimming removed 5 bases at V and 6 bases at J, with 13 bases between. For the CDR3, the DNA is TGTGCCAGCAGTCCCCGAGGGAGACATGGCTACACCTTC. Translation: CASSPRGRHGYTF.

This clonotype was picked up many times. In DNA form, the CDR3 reads TGTGCCAGCAGTTGGCAGCTGGACGAGCAGTACTTC. This encodes CASSWQLDEQYF. This sequence joins TRBV12-3 or TRBV12-4 and TRBJ2-7; D gene ambiguous. The length of the CDR3 is 12 residues. With 4 bases removed from V and 5 bases from J, the gap between germline ends came to 9 bases.

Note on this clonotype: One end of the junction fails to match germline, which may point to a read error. CDR3 DNA: TGTGCCAGCAGCGAGGCCGGGACAGAGCCCCAGTACTTC. The encoded protein is CASSEAGTEPQYF. This chain uses TRBV7-9 with TRBJ2-5, with 7 bases identical to TRBD1. The CDR3 has 13 amino acids. The V gene's germline CDR1 is SEHNR and CDR2 FQNEAQ (reference sequence).

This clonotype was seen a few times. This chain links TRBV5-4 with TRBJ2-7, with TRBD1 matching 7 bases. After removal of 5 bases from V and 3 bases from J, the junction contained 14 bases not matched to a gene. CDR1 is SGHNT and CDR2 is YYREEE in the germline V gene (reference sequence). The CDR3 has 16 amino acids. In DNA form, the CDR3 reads TGTGCCAGCAGTTCAGATGTGACAGGGATAAACTACGAGCAGTACTTC. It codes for CASSSDVTGINYEQYF.

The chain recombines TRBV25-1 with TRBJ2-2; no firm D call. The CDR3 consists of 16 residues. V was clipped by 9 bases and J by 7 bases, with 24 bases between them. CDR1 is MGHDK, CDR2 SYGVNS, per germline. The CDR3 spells CASRTLGQVRRGELFF. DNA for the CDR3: TGTGCCAGTAGAACCCTCGGCCAGGTTCGTCGCGGGGAGCTGTTTTTT.

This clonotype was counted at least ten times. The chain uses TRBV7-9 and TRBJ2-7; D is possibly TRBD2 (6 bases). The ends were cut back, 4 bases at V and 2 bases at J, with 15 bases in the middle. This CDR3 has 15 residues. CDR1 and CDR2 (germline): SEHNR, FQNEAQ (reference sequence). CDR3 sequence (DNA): TGTGCCAGCAGCTCCTTTGGAGGGGAAGCCTACGAGCAGTACTTC. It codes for CASSSFGGEAYEQYF.

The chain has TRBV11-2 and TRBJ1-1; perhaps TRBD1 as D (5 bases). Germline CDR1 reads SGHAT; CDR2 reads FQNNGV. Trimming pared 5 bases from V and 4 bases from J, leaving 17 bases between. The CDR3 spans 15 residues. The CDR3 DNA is TGTGCCAGCAGCGTTGAGGGGACGGTGAGCACTGAAGCTTTCTTT. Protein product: CASSVEGTVSTEAFF.

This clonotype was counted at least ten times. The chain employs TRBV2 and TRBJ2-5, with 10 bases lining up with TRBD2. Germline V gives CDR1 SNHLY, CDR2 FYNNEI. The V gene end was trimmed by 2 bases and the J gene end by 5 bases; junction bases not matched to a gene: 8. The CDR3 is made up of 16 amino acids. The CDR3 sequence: CASSEYPSGGAETQYF. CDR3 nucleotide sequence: TGTGCCAGCAGTGAATACCCTAGCGGGGGCGCTGAGACCCAGTACTTC.

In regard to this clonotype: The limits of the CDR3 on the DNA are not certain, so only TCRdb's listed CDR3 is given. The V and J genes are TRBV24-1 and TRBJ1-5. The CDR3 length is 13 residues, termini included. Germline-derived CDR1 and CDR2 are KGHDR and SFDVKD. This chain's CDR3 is CASSSSVGQPQHF.

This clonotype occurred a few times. DNA for the CDR3: TGCGCCAGCAGCCCAATTCACCGGGGAAAGTCCTACGAGCAGTACTTC. It translates to CASSPIHRGKSYEQYF. V and J are TRBV5-1 and TRBJ2-7; a weak D match, TRBD2 (5 bases). Germline CDR1 and CDR2: SGHRS and YFSETQ. The CDR3 runs to 16 residues. Trimming shortened V by 4 bases and J by 1 base, and 18 bases separated the two germline ends.

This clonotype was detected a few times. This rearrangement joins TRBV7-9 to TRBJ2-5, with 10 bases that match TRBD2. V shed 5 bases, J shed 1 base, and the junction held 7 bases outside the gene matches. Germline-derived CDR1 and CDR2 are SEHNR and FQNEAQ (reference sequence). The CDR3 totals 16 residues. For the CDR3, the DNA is TGTGCCAGCAGCCAAGACCTAGCGGGGGTCCAAGAGACCCAGTACTTC. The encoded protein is CASSQDLAGVQETQYF.

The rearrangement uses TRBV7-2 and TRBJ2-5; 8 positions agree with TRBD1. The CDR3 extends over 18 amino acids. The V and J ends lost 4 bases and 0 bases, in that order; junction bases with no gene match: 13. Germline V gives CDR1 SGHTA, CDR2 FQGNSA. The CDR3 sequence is CASSSPGGAFPNQETQYF. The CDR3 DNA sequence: TGTGCCAGCAGCTCTCCAGGGGGCGCATTCCCAAACCAAGAGACCCAGTACTTC.

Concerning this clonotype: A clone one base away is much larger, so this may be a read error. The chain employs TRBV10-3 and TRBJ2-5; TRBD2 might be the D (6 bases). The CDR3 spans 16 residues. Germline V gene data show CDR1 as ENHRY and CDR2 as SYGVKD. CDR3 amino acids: CATSDSGMGGQETQYF. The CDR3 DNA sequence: TGTGCCACCAGTGATTCAGGGATGGGGGGCCAAGAGACCCAGTACTTC.

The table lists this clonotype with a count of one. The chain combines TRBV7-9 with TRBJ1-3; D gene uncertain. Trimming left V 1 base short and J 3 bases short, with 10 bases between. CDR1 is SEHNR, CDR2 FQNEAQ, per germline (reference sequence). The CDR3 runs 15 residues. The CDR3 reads CASSLESGVGNTIYF. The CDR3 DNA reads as TGTGCCAGCAGCTTAGAGTCAGGAGTTGGAAACACCATATATTTT.

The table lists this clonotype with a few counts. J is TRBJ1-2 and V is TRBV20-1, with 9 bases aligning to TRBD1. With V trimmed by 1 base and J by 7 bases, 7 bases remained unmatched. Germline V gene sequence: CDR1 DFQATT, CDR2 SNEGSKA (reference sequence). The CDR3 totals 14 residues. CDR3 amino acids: CSARVGTGLFGYTF. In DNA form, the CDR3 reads TGCAGTGCTAGAGTAGGGACAGGGCTTTTTGGCTACACCTTC.